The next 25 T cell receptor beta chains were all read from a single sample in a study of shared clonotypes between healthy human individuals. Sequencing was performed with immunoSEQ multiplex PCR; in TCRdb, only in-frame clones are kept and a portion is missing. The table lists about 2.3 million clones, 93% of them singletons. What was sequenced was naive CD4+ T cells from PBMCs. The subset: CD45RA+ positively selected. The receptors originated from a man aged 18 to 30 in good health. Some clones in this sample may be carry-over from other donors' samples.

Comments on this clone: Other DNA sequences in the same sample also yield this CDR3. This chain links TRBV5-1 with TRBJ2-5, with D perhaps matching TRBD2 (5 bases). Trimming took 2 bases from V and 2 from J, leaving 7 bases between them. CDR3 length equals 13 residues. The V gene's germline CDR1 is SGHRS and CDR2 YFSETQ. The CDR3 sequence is CASSLAEQETQYF. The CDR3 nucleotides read TGCGCCAGCAGCTTAGCGGAGCAAGAGACCCAGTACTTC.

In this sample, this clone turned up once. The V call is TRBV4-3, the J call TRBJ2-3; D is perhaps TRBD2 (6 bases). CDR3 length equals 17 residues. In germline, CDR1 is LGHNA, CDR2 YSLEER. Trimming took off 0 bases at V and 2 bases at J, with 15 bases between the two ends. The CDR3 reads CASSQDISGGTTDTQYF. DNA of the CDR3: TGCGCCAGCAGCCAAGATATATCCGGCGGGACCACAGATACGCAGTATTTT.

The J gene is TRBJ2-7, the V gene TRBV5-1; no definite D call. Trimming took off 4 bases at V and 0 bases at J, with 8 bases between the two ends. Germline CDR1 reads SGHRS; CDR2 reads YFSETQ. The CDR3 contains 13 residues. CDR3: CASSPLNSYEQYF. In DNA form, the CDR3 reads TGCGCCAGCAGCCCCTTGAACTCCTACGAGCAGTACTTC.

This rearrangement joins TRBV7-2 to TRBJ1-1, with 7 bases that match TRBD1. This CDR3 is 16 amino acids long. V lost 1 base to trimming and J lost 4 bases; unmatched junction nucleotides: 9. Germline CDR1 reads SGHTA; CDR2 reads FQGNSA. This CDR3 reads CASSLGTTGAGTEAFF. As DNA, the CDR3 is TGTGCCAGCAGCTTAGGAACTACAGGGGCCGGCACTGAAGCTTTCTTT.

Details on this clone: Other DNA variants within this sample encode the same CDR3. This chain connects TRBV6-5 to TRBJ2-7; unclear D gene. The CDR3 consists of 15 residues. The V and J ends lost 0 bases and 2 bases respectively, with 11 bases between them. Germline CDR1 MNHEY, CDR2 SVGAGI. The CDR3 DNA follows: TGTGCCAGCAGTTACTCACGCGGTATAACCTACGAGCAGTACTTC. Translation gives CASSYSRGITYEQYF.

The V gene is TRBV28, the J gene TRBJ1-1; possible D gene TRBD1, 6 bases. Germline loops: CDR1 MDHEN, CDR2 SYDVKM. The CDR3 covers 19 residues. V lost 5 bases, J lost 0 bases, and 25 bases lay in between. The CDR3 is CASSTLPQGRPALNTEAFF. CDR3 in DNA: TGTGCCAGCAGTACCCTTCCCCAGGGGCGGCCCGCCCTGAACACTGAAGCTTTCTTT. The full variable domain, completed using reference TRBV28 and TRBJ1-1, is DVKVTQSSRYLVKRTGEKVFLECVQDMDHENMFWYRQDPGLGLRLIYFSYDVKMKEKGDIPEGYSVSREKKERFSLILESASTNQTSMYLCASSTLPQGRPALNTEAFFGQGTRLTVV.

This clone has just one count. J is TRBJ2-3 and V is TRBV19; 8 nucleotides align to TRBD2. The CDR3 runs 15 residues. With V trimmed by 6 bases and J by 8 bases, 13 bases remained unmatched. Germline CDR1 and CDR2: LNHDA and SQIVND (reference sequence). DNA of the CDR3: TGTGCCAGTAGCCTAACCCCCAGCGGGAGTCTTACGCAGTATTTT. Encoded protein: CASSLTPSGSLTQYF.

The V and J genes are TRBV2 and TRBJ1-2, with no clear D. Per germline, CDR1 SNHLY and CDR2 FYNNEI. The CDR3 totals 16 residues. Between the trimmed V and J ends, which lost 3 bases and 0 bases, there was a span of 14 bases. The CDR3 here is CASSETRTEPNYGYTF. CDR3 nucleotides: TGTGCCAGCAGTGAGACCAGGACGGAGCCTAACTATGGCTACACCTTC.

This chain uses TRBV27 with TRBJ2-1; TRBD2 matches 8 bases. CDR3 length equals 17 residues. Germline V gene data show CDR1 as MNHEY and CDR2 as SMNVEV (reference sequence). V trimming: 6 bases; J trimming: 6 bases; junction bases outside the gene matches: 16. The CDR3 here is CASSSPRLATFSNEQFF. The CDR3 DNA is TGTGCCAGCAGCTCCCCCCGACTAGCGACCTTTAGCAATGAGCAGTTCTTC.

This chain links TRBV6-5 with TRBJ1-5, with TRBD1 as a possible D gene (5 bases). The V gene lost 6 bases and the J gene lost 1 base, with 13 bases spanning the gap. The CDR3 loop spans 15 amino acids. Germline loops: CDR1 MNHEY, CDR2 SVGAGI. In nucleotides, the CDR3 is TGTGCCAGCAGCCTCGGGGCCAGGAGCAATCAGCCCCAGCATTTT. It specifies CASSLGARSNQPQHF.

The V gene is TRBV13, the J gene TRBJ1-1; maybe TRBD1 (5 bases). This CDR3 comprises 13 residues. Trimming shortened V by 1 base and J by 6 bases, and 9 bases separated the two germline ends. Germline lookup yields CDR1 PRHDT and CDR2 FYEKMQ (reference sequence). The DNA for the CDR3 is TGTGCCAGCAGCTTAGAGGGGAGGGCTGAAGCTTTCTTT. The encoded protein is CASSLEGRAEAFF. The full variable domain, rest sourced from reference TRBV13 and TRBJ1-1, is AAGVIQSPRHLIKEKRETATLKCYPIPRHDTVYWYQQGPGQDPQFLISFYEKMQSDKGSIPDRFSAQQFSDYHSELNMSSLELGDSALYFCASSLEGRAEAFFGQGTRLTVV.

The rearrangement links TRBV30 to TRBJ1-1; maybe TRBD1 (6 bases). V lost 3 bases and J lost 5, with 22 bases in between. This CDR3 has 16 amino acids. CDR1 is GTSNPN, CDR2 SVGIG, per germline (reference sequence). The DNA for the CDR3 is TGTGCCTGGAGCCCGACCCTGACAGGAGGGGGGACTGAAGCTTTCTTT. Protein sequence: CAWSPTLTGGGTEAFF. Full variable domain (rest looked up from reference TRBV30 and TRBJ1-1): SQTIHQWPATLVQPVGSPLSLECTVEGTSNPNLYWYRQAAGRGLQLLFYSVGIGQISSEVPQNLSASRPQDRQFILSSKKLLLSDSGFYLCAWSPTLTGGGTEAFFGQGTRLTVV.

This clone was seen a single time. This CDR3 reads CASKREAIVGETQYF. Here the CDR3 DNA reads TGTGCCAGCAAGCGGGAGGCAATCGTAGGGGAGACCCAGTACTTC. J is TRBJ2-5 and V is TRBV6-1, with 9 bases identical to TRBD2. Germline CDR1 MNHNS, CDR2 SASEGT. V shed 7 bases and J 5 bases; nucleotides not matched to a gene: 11. CDR3 size: 15 residues.

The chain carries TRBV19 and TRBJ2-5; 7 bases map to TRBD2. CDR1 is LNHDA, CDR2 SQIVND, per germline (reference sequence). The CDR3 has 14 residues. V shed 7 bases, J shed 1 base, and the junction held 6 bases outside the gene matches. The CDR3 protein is CASIRASGQETQYF. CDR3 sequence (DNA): TGTGCCAGTATCAGGGCTAGCGGCCAAGAGACCCAGTACTTC.

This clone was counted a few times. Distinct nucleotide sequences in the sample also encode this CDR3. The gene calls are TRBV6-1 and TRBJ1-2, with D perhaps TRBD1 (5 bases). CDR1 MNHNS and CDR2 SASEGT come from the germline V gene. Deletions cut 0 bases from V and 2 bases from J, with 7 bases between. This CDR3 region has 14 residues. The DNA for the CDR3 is TGTGCCAGCAGTGAAGCGGGGCGAAACTATGGCTACACCTTC. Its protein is CASSEAGRNYGYTF.

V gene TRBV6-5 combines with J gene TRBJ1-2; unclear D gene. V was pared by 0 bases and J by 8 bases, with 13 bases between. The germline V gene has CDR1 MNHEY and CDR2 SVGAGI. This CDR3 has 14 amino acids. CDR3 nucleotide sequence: TGTGCCAGCAGTTACTCGACTGTCGCGGGGGGCTACACCTTC. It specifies CASSYSTVAGGYTF.

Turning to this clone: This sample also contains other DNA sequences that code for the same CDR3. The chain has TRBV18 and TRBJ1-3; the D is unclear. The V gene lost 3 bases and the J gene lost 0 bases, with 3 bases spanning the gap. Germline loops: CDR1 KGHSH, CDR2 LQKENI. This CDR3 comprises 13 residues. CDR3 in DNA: TGTGCCAGCTCACCGCCCTCTGGAAACACCATATATTTT. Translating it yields CASSPPSGNTIYF.

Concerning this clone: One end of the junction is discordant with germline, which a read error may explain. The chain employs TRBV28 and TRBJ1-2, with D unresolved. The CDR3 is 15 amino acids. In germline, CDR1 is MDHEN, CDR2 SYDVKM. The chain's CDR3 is CASNLGGGALVGYTF. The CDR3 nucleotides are TGTGCCAGCAATTTAGGCGGAGGAGCACTAGTCGGCTACACCTTC.

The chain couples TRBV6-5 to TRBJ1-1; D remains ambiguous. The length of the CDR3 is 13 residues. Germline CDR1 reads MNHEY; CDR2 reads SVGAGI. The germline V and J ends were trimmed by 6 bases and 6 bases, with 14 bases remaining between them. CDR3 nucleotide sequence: TGTGCCAGCAGATGGAGCGGGCGACCTGAAGCTTTCTTT. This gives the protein CASRWSGRPEAFF.

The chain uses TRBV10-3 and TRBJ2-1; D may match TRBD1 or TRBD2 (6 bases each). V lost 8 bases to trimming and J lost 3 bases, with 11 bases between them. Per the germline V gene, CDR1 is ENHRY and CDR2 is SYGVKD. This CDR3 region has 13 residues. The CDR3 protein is CAIGGRDYNEQFF. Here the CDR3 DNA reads TGTGCCATCGGGGGGCGAGACTACAATGAGCAGTTCTTC.

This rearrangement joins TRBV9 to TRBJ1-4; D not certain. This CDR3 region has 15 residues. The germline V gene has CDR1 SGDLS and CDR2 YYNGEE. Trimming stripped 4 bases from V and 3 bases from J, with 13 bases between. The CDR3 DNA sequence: TGTGCCAGCAGCCCAAACAGTTTGGCTAATGAAAAACTGTTTTTT. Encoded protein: CASSPNSLANEKLFF.

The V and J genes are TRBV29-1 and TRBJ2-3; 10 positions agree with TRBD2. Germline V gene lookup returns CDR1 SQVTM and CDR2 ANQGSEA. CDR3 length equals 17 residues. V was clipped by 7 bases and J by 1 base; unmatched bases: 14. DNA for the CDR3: TGCAGCGCCCGGCGGGGGATAGCGGGGGGTGGCACAGATACGCAGTATTTT. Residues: CSARRGIAGGGTDTQYF.

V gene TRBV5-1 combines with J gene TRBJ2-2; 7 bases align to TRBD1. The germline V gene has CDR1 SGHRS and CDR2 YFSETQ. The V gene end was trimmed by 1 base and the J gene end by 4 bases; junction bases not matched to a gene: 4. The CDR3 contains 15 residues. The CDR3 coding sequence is TGCGCCAGCAGCTTGCCAGGGGGAAGCACCGGGGAGCTGTTTTTT. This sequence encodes CASSLPGGSTGELFF.

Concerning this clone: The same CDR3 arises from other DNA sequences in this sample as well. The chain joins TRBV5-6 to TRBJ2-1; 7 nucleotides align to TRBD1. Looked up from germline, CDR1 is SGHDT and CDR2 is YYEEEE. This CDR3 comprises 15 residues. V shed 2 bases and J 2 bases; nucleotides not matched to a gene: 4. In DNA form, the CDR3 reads TGTGCCAGCAGCTTTGACAGGGTAGCCTACAATGAGCAGTTCTTC. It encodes CASSFDRVAYNEQFF.

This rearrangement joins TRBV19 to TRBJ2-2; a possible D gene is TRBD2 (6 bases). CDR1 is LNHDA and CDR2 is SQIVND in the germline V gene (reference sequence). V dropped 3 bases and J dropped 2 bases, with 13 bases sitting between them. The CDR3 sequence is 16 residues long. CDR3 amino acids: CASSIQGTRNTGELFF. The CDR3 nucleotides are TGTGCCAGTAGTATCCAAGGGACTCGTAACACCGGGGAGCTGTTTTTT.